These 32 T cell receptor beta chains share one sample of origin, sequenced in a study of cytomegalovirus exposure and HLA in healthy donors. Profiling relied on immunoSEQ multiplex PCR, and the TCRdb table lists in-frame clones only, not all of them. The data show about 180,000 clones, roughly 85% seen once. Sequenced sample: PBMCs. The receptors come from a man between 18 and 35 years old in good health and CMV-seropositive.

The CDR3 spells CASSVGRRADNEQFF. CDR3 coding DNA: TGTGCCAGCAGCGTTGGGAGGCGGGCCGACAATGAGCAGTTCTTC. This chain connects TRBV9 to TRBJ2-1; D may be TRBD2 (6 bases). The CDR3 length is 15 residues. Germline loops: CDR1 SGDLS, CDR2 YYNGEE. With 2 bases removed from V and 5 bases from J, the gap between germline ends came to 14 bases.

The rearrangement joins TRBV6-6 to TRBJ2-6; D possibly corresponds to TRBD1 (5 bases). Germline-derived CDR1 and CDR2 are MNHNY and SVGAGI (reference sequence). The CDR3 has 15 amino acids. Trimming stripped 7 bases from V and 0 bases from J, with 10 bases between. CDR3 loop: CASIREFSGANVLTF. In nucleotides, the CDR3 is TGTGCCAGCATCAGGGAATTCTCTGGGGCCAACGTCCTGACTTTC.

The genes are TRBV2 and TRBJ2-7; D is undetermined. Trimming shortened V by 7 bases and J by 3 bases, and 13 bases separated the two germline ends. The CDR3 contains 13 residues. Germline V gives CDR1 SNHLY, CDR2 FYNNEI. The CDR3 DNA follows: TGTGCCAGCAACCCGTCTAATCTCTACGAGCAGTACTTC. This codes for CASNPSNLYEQYF. Full variable domain (missing parts from reference TRBV2 and TRBJ2-7): EPEVTQTPSHQVTQMGQEVILRCVPISNHLYFYWYRQILGQKVEFLVSFYNNEISEKSEIFDDQFSVERPDGSNFTLKIRSTKLEDSAMYFCASNPSNLYEQYFGPGTRLTVT.

V and J are TRBV9 and TRBJ2-3; TRBD2 might be the D (6 bases). The CDR3 is 17 residues long. The V end lost 0 bases, the J end lost 7 bases, and 21 bases lay between the germline ends. Germline V CDR1 and CDR2: SGDLS, YYNGEE. The CDR3 protein is CASSVGPGTATSNTQYF. DNA for the CDR3: TGTGCCAGCAGCGTAGGGCCCGGGACGGCCACTAGCAATACGCAGTATTTT.

V gene TRBV29-1 combines with J gene TRBJ2-1; 7 bases line up with TRBD2. Germline CDR1 and CDR2: SQVTM and ANQGSEA. The CDR3 runs 13 residues. The V gene end was trimmed by 7 bases and the J gene end by 2 bases; junction bases not matched to a gene: 5. In DNA, the CDR3 is TGCAGCGGAAAGCGGGATCCCTACAATGAGCAGTTCTTC. Its protein is CSGKRDPYNEQFF.

The chain uses TRBV5-1 and TRBJ1-1; 7 positions match TRBD1. V lost 3 bases, J lost 5 bases, and 4 bases stayed unmatched. This CDR3 region has 13 residues. CDR1 SGHRS and CDR2 YFSETQ come from the germline V gene. This CDR3 is CASSYDRATEAFF. The CDR3 DNA reads TGCGCCAGCAGCTACGACAGGGCTACTGAAGCTTTCTTT.

This chain links TRBV5-4 with TRBJ2-7, with 14 bases aligning to TRBD2. Germline assignment: CDR1 SGHNT and CDR2 YYREEE (reference sequence). Trimming took 4 bases from V and 6 from J; bases not matched to a gene: 6. CDR3 size: 15 residues. As DNA, the CDR3 is TGTGCCAGCAGCCCGGGACTAGCGGGAGATGGCGAGCAGTACTTC. It codes for CASSPGLAGDGEQYF.

This chain uses TRBV10-3 with TRBJ2-1, with D tentatively TRBD1 (5 bases). The CDR3 is made up of 15 amino acids. The V and J ends lost 6 bases and 4 bases respectively, with 16 bases between them. Per germline, CDR1 ENHRY and CDR2 SYGVKD. The CDR3 is CAISISVGDYNEQFF. The CDR3 nucleotides are TGTGCCATCAGCATCTCTGTAGGGGATTACAATGAGCAGTTCTTC.

CDR3 sequence reads: CASSGRRGERTEAFF. Here the CDR3 DNA reads TGTGCCAGCAGCGGAAGAAGGGGCGAAAGAACTGAAGCTTTCTTT. The chain recombines TRBV27 with TRBJ1-1, with D possibly being TRBD1 (5 bases). V lost 6 bases, J lost 5 bases, and 19 bases lay in between. The germline CDR1 and CDR2 sequences are MNHEY and SMNVEV (reference sequence). The CDR3 length is 15 residues.

The V call is TRBV5-1, the J call TRBJ2-2; 11 positions match TRBD1. V shed 3 bases and J 6 bases; nucleotides not matched to a gene: 7. Germline V lookup: CDR1 SGHRS, CDR2 YFSETQ. This CDR3 region has 16 residues. DNA for the CDR3: TGCGCCAGCAGCTGGAGGGACAGGGGGATCCCCGGGGAGCTGTTTTTT. Amino acids: CASSWRDRGIPGELFF. Using reference TRBV5-1 and TRBJ2-2 for the parts outside the CDR3, the full variable domain is KAGVTQTPRYLIKTRGQQVTLSCSPISGHRSVSWYQQTPGQGLQFLFEYFSETQRNKGNFPGRFSGRQFSNSRSEMNVSTLELGDSALYLCASSWRDRGIPGELFFGEGSRLTVL.

This clone was detected only a few times. This chain uses TRBV6-1 with TRBJ2-7; 8 nucleotides line up with TRBD2. Germline V lookup: CDR1 MNHNS, CDR2 SASEGT. CDR3 length equals 15 residues. Trimming removed 4 bases from V and 0 bases from J; junction bases left unmatched: 5. The CDR3 region has the DNA TGTGCCAGCAGTGTTAGCGGGGAAAGCTCCTACGAGCAGTACTTC. It encodes CASSVSGESSYEQYF.

V is TRBV7-7 and J is TRBJ2-3; 13 bases are a match to TRBD2. This CDR3 contains 15 residues. The germline CDR1 and CDR2 sequences are SSHAT and FNYEAQ (reference sequence). Losses at the gene ends were 4 bases for V and 3 bases for J; bases not matched to a gene: 1. The CDR3: CASSSGLAGTDTQYF. The CDR3 nucleotides read TGTGCCAGCAGCTCGGGACTAGCGGGAACAGATACGCAGTATTTT.

V is TRBV7-9 and J is TRBJ2-7; tentative D call: TRBD1 (6 bases). The V end lost 6 bases, the J end lost 0 bases, and 18 bases lay between the germline ends. Germline assignment: CDR1 SEHNR and CDR2 FQNEAQ (reference sequence). The CDR3 sequence is 16 residues long. DNA of the CDR3: TGTGCCAGCAGTCAATTGGGGACAAGGAGCTCCTACGAGCAGTACTTC. Encoded protein: CASSQLGTRSSYEQYF.

This clone came up a few times. V gene TRBV10-1 combines with J gene TRBJ2-1; a weak D match, TRBD2 (6 bases). V lost 4 bases, J lost 6 bases, and 10 bases lay in between. This CDR3 is built from 13 residues. Germline V CDR1 and CDR2: WNHNN, SYGVQD (reference sequence). The CDR3 spells CASSALGGNEQFF. Written as DNA, the CDR3 is TGCGCCAGCAGTGCCCTCGGGGGCAATGAGCAGTTCTTC.

The chain is built from TRBV5-1 and TRBJ2-1, with 10 bases identical to TRBD2. The CDR3 covers 17 residues. Unmatched junction bases numbered 8, after V lost 0 bases and J lost 5 bases. Germline V gene sequence: CDR1 SGHRS, CDR2 YFSETQ. CDR3 sequence reads: CASSLDPASGGNNEQFF. The CDR3 bases are TGCGCCAGCAGCTTGGACCCGGCTAGCGGGGGAAACAATGAGCAGTTCTTC. The full variable domain, its missing parts supplied by reference TRBV5-1 and TRBJ2-1, is KAGVTQTPRYLIKTRGQQVTLSCSPISGHRSVSWYQQTPGQGLQFLFEYFSETQRNKGNFPGRFSGRQFSNSRSEMNVSTLELGDSALYLCASSLDPASGGNNEQFFGPGTRLTVL.

This rearrangement joins TRBV7-9 to TRBJ2-1; D might be TRBD1 (5 bases). Germline lookup yields CDR1 SEHNR and CDR2 FQNEAQ (reference sequence). V lost 3 bases, J lost 10 bases, and 13 bases lay in between. CDR3 size: 13 residues. This CDR3 reads CASSFEGVREQFF. CDR3 coding DNA: TGTGCCAGCAGCTTTGAAGGGGTAAGGGAGCAGTTCTTC.

This chain links TRBV15 with TRBJ2-1, with D unclear. V was pared by 0 bases and J by 0 bases, with 6 bases between. This CDR3 spans 15 amino acids. Germline assignment: CDR1 LNHNV and CDR2 YYDKDF (reference sequence). The CDR3 DNA reads TGTGCCACCAGCAGAGAACGGAGCTCCTACAATGAGCAGTTCTTC. Its protein product is CATSRERSSYNEQFF.

This clone appeared once. The chain combines TRBV30 with TRBJ2-2; D remains unclear. Germline CDR1 reads GTSNPN; CDR2 reads SVGIG (reference sequence). Between the trimmed V and J ends, which lost 2 bases and 6 bases, there was a span of 13 bases. CDR3 length: 14 amino acids. The CDR3: CAWSMERASGELFF. The CDR3, as DNA: TGTGCCTGGAGTATGGAGAGAGCCTCCGGGGAGCTGTTTTTT.

This rearrangement joins TRBV5-1 to TRBJ1-1; TRBD1 matches 8 bases. Germline V lookup: CDR1 SGHRS, CDR2 YFSETQ. The V segment lost 0 bases and the J segment 5 bases; nucleotides outside the gene matches: 6. CDR3 length: 15 amino acids. The CDR3 DNA sequence: TGCGCCAGCAGCTTGGGTCAGGGGGCACGGACTGAAGCTTTCTTT. Amino acid sequence: CASSLGQGARTEAFF.

The V gene is TRBV19, the J gene TRBJ1-2, with 9 bases identical to TRBD1. Germline V CDR1 and CDR2: LNHDA, SQIVND (reference sequence). This CDR3 contains 13 residues. The V and J ends lost 10 bases and 4 bases, in that order; junction bases with no gene match: 7. CDR3 residues: CATRTGEGYGYTF. The CDR3 bases are TGTGCCACTCGGACAGGGGAGGGCTATGGCTACACCTTC.

The chain combines TRBV11-2 with TRBJ1-3, with 9 positions matching TRBD1. The V gene end was trimmed by 6 bases and the J gene end by 0 bases; junction bases not matched to a gene: 6. Germline assignment: CDR1 SGHAT and CDR2 FQNNGV. The CDR3 consists of 16 residues. CDR3 nucleotide sequence: TGTGCCAGCAGGACCCCGGGACAGGGCTCTGGAAACACCATATATTTT. Amino acid sequence: CASRTPGQGSGNTIYF.

This chain uses TRBV11-2 with TRBJ2-1; 7 nucleotides align to TRBD2. CDR1 and CDR2 (germline): SGHAT, FQNNGV. V shed 1 base, J shed 1 base, and the junction held 4 bases outside the gene matches. The CDR3 length is 16 residues. The CDR3 DNA is TGTGCCAGCAGCTTAGCTGGCGGGAGATCCTACAATGAGCAGTTCTTC. Protein product: CASSLAGGRSYNEQFF.

This chain connects TRBV30 to TRBJ2-7; the D gene is possibly TRBD2 (5 bases). The CDR3 consists of 11 residues. Trimming shortened V by 5 bases and J by 2 bases, and 7 bases separated the two germline ends. Germline V gene lookup returns CDR1 GTSNPN and CDR2 SVGIG (reference sequence). The CDR3: CAWEGAYEQYF. DNA for the CDR3: TGTGCCTGGGAGGGAGCCTACGAGCAGTACTTC.

The rearrangement uses TRBV30 and TRBJ1-5; 8 bases line up with TRBD1. Germline V gives CDR1 GTSNPN, CDR2 SVGIG (reference sequence). This CDR3 contains 13 residues. V lost 6 bases, J lost 7 bases, and 8 bases stayed unmatched. DNA of the CDR3: TGTGCCTGTGCCACAGGGGGGAGACAGCCCCAGCATTTT. Its translation: CACATGGRQPQHF.

This clone has a handful of counts. The gene calls are TRBV6-1 and TRBJ1-5; D is unresolved. Germline V lookup: CDR1 MNHNS, CDR2 SASEGT. The CDR3 is made up of 11 amino acids. Trimming removed 4 bases at V and 4 bases at J, with 2 bases between. The CDR3 DNA reads as TGTGCCAGCAGTGCTAATCAGCCCCAGCATTTT. As protein: CASSANQPQHF.

The chain carries TRBV11-1 and TRBJ2-3; D possibly corresponds to TRBD1 (6 bases). The CDR3 consists of 14 residues. In germline, CDR1 is SGHAT, CDR2 FQDESV (reference sequence). The V gene lost 5 bases and the J gene lost 2 bases, with 11 bases spanning the gap. CDR3 coding DNA: TGTGCCAGCAGCATTCAGGGGTACACAGATACGCAGTATTTT. This translates into CASSIQGYTDTQYF.

The CDR3 nucleotides read TGTGCCAGCAGCCTGACCGGGACAGGGAATACGGCTTTCTTT. Translation: CASSLTGTGNTAFF. This chain connects TRBV11-2 to TRBJ1-1; 9 nucleotides match TRBD1. CDR1 and CDR2 (germline): SGHAT, FQNNGV. V shed 5 bases and J 11 bases; nucleotides not matched to a gene: 12. CDR3 size: 14 residues. The full variable domain, rest sourced from reference TRBV11-2 and TRBJ1-1, is EAGVAQSPRYKIIEKRQSVAFWCNPISGHATLYWYQQILGQGPKLLIQFQNNGVVDDSQLPKDRFSAERLKGVDSTLKIQPAKLEDSAVYLCASSLTGTGNTAFFGQGTRLTVV.

The J gene is TRBJ2-1, the V gene TRBV7-9, with D unresolved. V gave up 2 bases and J gave up 8 bases, with 4 bases separating them. The CDR3 extends over 11 amino acids. Germline V CDR1 and CDR2: SEHNR, FQNEAQ (reference sequence). The CDR3 DNA follows: TGTGCCAGCAGCTTAAACTATGAGCAGTTCTTC. Amino acids: CASSLNYEQFF.

About this clone itself: Other nucleotide sequences from this sample produce the same CDR3. The chain couples TRBV5-1 to TRBJ2-5; 9 bases align to TRBD1. There are 14 residues in the CDR3. Trimming took 1 base from V and 4 from J; bases not matched to a gene: 2. Germline values: CDR1 SGHRS, CDR2 YFSETQ. CDR3 in amino acids: CASSLTGGGETQYF. In nucleotides, the CDR3 is TGCGCCAGCAGCTTGACAGGGGGCGGAGAGACCCAGTACTTC. Supplemented by reference TRBV5-1 and TRBJ2-5, the full variable domain reads KAGVTQTPRYLIKTRGQQVTLSCSPISGHRSVSWYQQTPGQGLQFLFEYFSETQRNKGNFPGRFSGRQFSNSRSEMNVSTLELGDSALYLCASSLTGGGETQYFGPGTRLLVL.

The chain employs TRBV6-5 and TRBJ2-5; D is possibly TRBD1 (6 bases). Trimming cost V 6 bases and J 4 bases, with 15 bases left between them. CDR1 and CDR2 (germline): MNHEY, SVGAGI. This CDR3 has 14 amino acids. The CDR3 coding sequence is TGTGCCAGCAGATCTTCAGGGGTCCGAGAGACCCAGTACTTC. Amino acid sequence: CASRSSGVRETQYF.

The V gene is TRBV5-8, the J gene TRBJ2-5; 10 bases agree with TRBD2. This CDR3 spans 17 amino acids. V gave up 3 bases and J gave up 4 bases; unmatched junction bases: 12. CDR1 SGHTS and CDR2 YDEGEE come from the germline V gene. CDR3 DNA sequence: TGTGCCAGCAGCTCGGGGTCTAGCGGGAGTTTAACAGAGACCCAGTACTTC. It codes for CASSSGSSGSLTETQYF.

The V and J genes are TRBV7-3 and TRBJ2-1; 7 nucleotides agree with TRBD1. After removal of 5 bases from V and 8 bases from J, the junction contained 6 bases not matched to a gene. Germline CDR1 reads SGHTA; CDR2 reads FQGTGA. This CDR3 is 13 amino acids long. This chain's CDR3 is CASSPGGGDEQFF. The CDR3 nucleotides are TGTGCCAGCAGCCCAGGGGGTGGCGATGAGCAGTTCTTC.